A selection of T cell receptor beta chains follows, all from one sample in a study of T cells in tumors after PD-1 blockade. Repertoires were generated with immunoSEQ multiplex PCR, while TCRdb's copy carries only in-frame clones and drops some. The sample carries 30,000 to 40,000 clones, 78% recorded once. Here the sequenced sample was PBMCs, taken before anti-PD-1 treatment. Source of these receptors: a human donor with basal cell carcinoma. Both conserved end residues are part of each CDR3. Fields, in order: D gene, J gene, clone size, V gene, CDR3 protein, CDR3 DNA. D genes are given only for firm matches. Rows give clone size only sometimes, using once, few, many, or a class for an expanded clone.

TRBD2,TRBJ2-3,NA,TRBV30,CAWRLAGATDTQYF,TGTGCCTGGCGACTAGCGGGAGCCACAGATACGCAGTATTTT
NA,TRBJ2-1,once,TRBV4-1,CASSPTVSGSYNEQFF,TGCGCCAGCAGCCCCACGGTCTCTGGCTCCTACAATGAGCAGTTCTTC
NA,TRBJ1-6,NA,TRBV19,CASRQGSSYNSPLHF,TGTGCCAGTAGGCAGGGGAGCTCCTATAATTCACCCCTCCACTTT
NA,TRBJ1-2,once,TRBV7-2,CASSFMGAGEGYTF,TGTGCCAGCAGCTTTATGGGGGCAGGTGAAGGCTACACCTTC
NA,TRBJ2-1,once,TRBV7-3,CASSPRPGHYNEQFF,TGTGCCAGCAGCCCCCGCCCAGGCCATTACAATGAGCAGTTCTTC
NA,TRBJ2-4,NA,TRBV7-2,CASSTSLTAVKNIQYF,TGTGCCAGCAGCACATCACTAACTGCAGTCAAAAACATTCAGTACTTC
TRBD1,TRBJ2-1,few,TRBV6-5,CASSYSNRGPYNEQFF,TGTGCCAGCAGTTACTCAAACAGGGGGCCGTACAATGAGCAGTTCTTC
TRBD1,TRBJ1-4,NA,TRBV6-1,CASSEVRGPNEKLFF,TGTGCCAGCAGTGAAGTCAGGGGGCCTAATGAAAAACTGTTTTTT
NA,TRBJ1-2,NA,TRBV18,CASSPGTFSGVGGYTF,TGTGCCAGCTCCCCCGGGACCTTCTCCGGAGTGGGGGGCTACACCTTC
NA,TRBJ1-2,once,TRBV28,CASSYGDVPNYGYTF,TGTGCCAGCAGTTACGGCGACGTACCTAACTATGGCTACACCTTC
NA,TRBJ2-6,NA,TRBV5-5,CASTRWGSGANVLTF,TGTGCCAGCACGCGTTGGGGCTCTGGGGCCAACGTCCTGACTTTC
NA,TRBJ2-1,once,TRBV18,CASSPTAGSSYNEQFF,TGTGCCAGCTCACCCACAGCTGGAAGCTCCTACAATGAGCAGTTCTTC
TRBD1,TRBJ1-1,NA,TRBV3-1/TRBV3-2,CASSQVQGVWTEAFF,TGTGCCAGCAGCCAAGTACAGGGGGTCTGGACTGAAGCTTTCTTT